This entry concerns a single TCR beta chain. The sample contains more than one DNA sequence encoding this CDR3. Germline V gene data show CDR1 as KGHSH and CDR2 as LQKENI. Trimming at V came to 0 bases and at J to 4 bases, leaving 3 bases not matched to a gene. The CDR3 is 15 residues long. These data come from a study of blood T cell repertoires in COVID-19. Study background: Samples taken during acute and convalescent COVID-19 were collected in the United States, Italy and Spain. PBMCs, B-cell-depleted T cells, or T cells provided the cDNA or gDNA that made up the material.

Sequencing used immunoSEQ multiplex PCR; TCRdb keeps in-frame clones, though not all of them. The sample holds some 240,000 clones, almost 90% seen once. The rearrangement uses TRBV18 and TRBJ1-2; 9 bases line up with TRBD1. This clonotype was obtained from a woman between 55 and 75 years old with COVID-19, enrolled during active disease. Sequences were obtained from peripheral blood. CDR3 sequence reads: CASSPPGQGVYGYTF. In nucleotides, the CDR3 is TGTGCCAGCTCACCACCGGGACAGGGAGTCTATGGCTACACCTTC.